This TCR beta chain originates from a study of graft-versus-host responses after intestinal transplantation. Overall study: Among the recipients, all got anti-thymocyte globulin induction and then tacrolimus and steroids for approximately 3 years. General study points: Early HvG declines after transplant were associated with peak circulating GvH clone levels.

Comment on this clone: Its antigen is as yet unknown.

This CDR3 has 16 residues. Germline V gene lookup returns CDR1 PRHDT and CDR2 FYEKMQ (reference sequence). Trimming stripped 4 bases from V and 0 bases from J, with 12 bases between. Using immunoSEQ multiplex PCR, the repertoire was profiled, and TCRdb retains in-frame clones only, with some absent. The sample includes 77,000 or so clones, approximately 90% of them seen just once. The chain joins TRBV13 to TRBJ1-4; perhaps TRBD1 as D (5 bases). The sample was PBMCs, taken 98 days after intestinal transplantation. This TCR was recovered from a human patient who received an intestinal transplant, so some T cells may come from the graft donor. The DNA of the CDR3 is TGTGCCAGCAGCTGGTCCGGGACCGCAACTAATGAAAAACTGTTTTTT. Its protein product is CASSWSGTATNEKLFF.